Listed here are 21 T cell receptor beta chains from one sample, sequenced in a study of blood T cell repertoires in COVID-19. Sequencing used immunoSEQ multiplex PCR; TCRdb keeps in-frame clones, though not all of them. The sample includes 390,000 or so clones, more than 75% seen only once; the top ten take around 9.3%. The sequenced sample consisted of PBMCs or T cells enriched from blood (not recorded which). The receptor set was obtained from a woman aged 45-65 years who had recovered from COVID-19.

The chain recombines TRBV18 with TRBJ1-2; the D is unclear. Germline CDR1 and CDR2: KGHSH and LQKENI. The CDR3 totals 15 residues. The V and J ends lost 5 bases and 3 bases respectively, with 16 bases between them. The CDR3 spells CASSFGVGNDYGYTF. The DNA of the CDR3 is TGTGCCAGCTCATTCGGGGTGGGTAACGACTATGGCTACACCTTC.

The rearrangement uses TRBV5-4 and TRBJ1-1; possible D gene TRBD1, 5 bases. The V end lost 5 bases, the J end lost 11 bases, and 16 bases lay between the germline ends. Germline assignment: CDR1 SGHNT and CDR2 YYREEE (reference sequence). The CDR3 is made up of 12 amino acids. The CDR3 region is CASSNDQRGAFF. The CDR3 region has the DNA TGTGCCAGCAGTAATGACCAGCGGGGGGCTTTCTTT.

This sequence joins TRBV28 and TRBJ2-7; maybe TRBD2 (5 bases). CDR1 and CDR2 from the germline V gene are MDHEN and SYDVKM. The CDR3 runs 13 residues. Between the trimmed V and J ends, which lost 5 bases and 2 bases, there was a span of 10 bases. This CDR3 reads CASSPPGTYEQYF. The CDR3 DNA reads as TGTGCCAGCAGTCCTCCCGGGACCTACGAGCAGTACTTC.

The chain is built from TRBV7-6 and TRBJ2-3; D might be TRBD2 (5 bases). The CDR3 contains 16 residues. V shed 5 bases and J shed 1 base, with 16 bases lying between them. CDR1 and CDR2 from the germline V gene are SGHVS and FNYEAQ. This CDR3 is CASSPRGGCCTDTQYF. CDR3 nucleotide sequence: TGTGCCAGCAGCCCCCGGGGTGGGTGCTGCACAGATACGCAGTATTTT.

The J gene is TRBJ2-2, the V gene TRBV5-1; perhaps TRBD2 as D (6 bases). Between the trimmed V and J ends, which lost 0 bases and 5 bases, there was a span of 11 bases. The germline gives CDR1 SGHRS, CDR2 YFSETQ. The CDR3 has 15 residues. CDR3 protein: CASSLEWGVTGELFF. DNA for the CDR3: TGCGCCAGCAGCTTGGAGTGGGGGGTAACCGGGGAGCTGTTTTTT.

V and J are TRBV3-1 (or the pseudogene TRBV3-2) and TRBJ2-1; 7 nucleotides match TRBD2. After removal of 3 bases from V and 5 bases from J, the junction contained 13 bases not matched to a gene. The CDR3 spans 17 residues. Germline V CDR1 and CDR2: LGHDT, YNNKEL (reference sequence). In DNA form, the CDR3 reads TGTGCCAGCAGCCATAATATGGGAGGGGTTTTCCACAATGAGCAGTTCTTC. The encoded protein is CASSHNMGGVFHNEQFF.

The gene calls are TRBV7-2 and TRBJ1-4; D is undetermined. The CDR3 has 11 amino acids. V shed 4 bases and J shed 8 bases, with 5 bases lying between them. CDR1 is SGHTA, CDR2 FQGNSA, per germline. The CDR3 sequence is CASSSREKLFF. Written as DNA, the CDR3 is TGTGCCAGCAGCTCTAGGGAAAAACTGTTTTTT.

The CDR3 DNA follows: TGCGCCAGCAGTGTACAGACCAATCAGCCCCAGCATTTT. This gives the protein CASSVQTNQPQHF. V is TRBV10-2 and J is TRBJ1-5; D is unclear. Trimming cost V 4 bases and J 3 bases, with 7 bases left between them. Looked up from germline, CDR1 is WSHSY and CDR2 is SAAADI. CDR3 size: 13 residues.

V is TRBV27 and J is TRBJ2-2, with D perhaps matching TRBD1 (5 bases). CDR1 MNHEY and CDR2 SMNVEV come from the germline V gene (reference sequence). Trimming removed 4 bases from V and 7 bases from J, with 19 bases in between. The CDR3 runs 16 residues. The CDR3 sequence: CASSWQGGETGGELFF. The CDR3 nucleotides are TGTGCCAGCAGTTGGCAGGGCGGCGAGACTGGCGGGGAGCTGTTTTTT.

The V gene is TRBV4-1, the J gene TRBJ2-5, with D uncertain. V dropped 0 bases and J dropped 1 base, with 12 bases sitting between them. The germline V gene has CDR1 MGHRA and CDR2 YSYEKL. CDR3 size: 16 residues. CDR3 bases: TGCGCCAGCAGCCAAGATATTCCGACTCCCCAAGAGACCCAGTACTTC. Encoded protein: CASSQDIPTPQETQYF.

This chain uses TRBV12-5 with TRBJ1-1, with a weak D call TRBD1 (5 bases). Trimming took off 4 bases at V and 4 bases at J, with 10 bases between the two ends. The CDR3 extends over 13 amino acids. CDR1 LGHNT and CDR2 FRNRAP come from the germline V gene. CDR3 protein: CASGWMGGTEAFF. The CDR3 DNA sequence: TGTGCTAGTGGTTGGATGGGGGGCACTGAAGCTTTCTTT.

This chain links TRBV9 with TRBJ2-5, with D perhaps TRBD2 (6 bases). CDR1 and CDR2 (germline): SGDLS, YYNGEE. The CDR3 totals 15 residues. Between the trimmed V and J ends, which lost 0 bases and 5 bases, there was a span of 14 bases. CDR3 amino acids: CASSVVPGVRETQYF. The CDR3, as DNA: TGTGCCAGCAGCGTAGTCCCGGGGGTGAGGGAGACCCAGTACTTC.

The rearrangement links TRBV30 to TRBJ1-1; 7 nucleotides line up with TRBD1. Germline V gene sequence: CDR1 GTSNPN, CDR2 SVGIG (reference sequence). The CDR3 runs 13 residues. With 0 bases clipped from V and 6 bases from J, the junction kept 4 bases outside the gene matches. The CDR3 DNA sequence: TGTGCCTGGAGTGTAACAGGGGTGGCTGAAGCTTTCTTT. Its translation: CAWSVTGVAEAFF.

Written as DNA, the CDR3 is TGTGCCAGCAGCCACGGCGATCCGGTCGGGGGGATCGTATTGTATGAGCAGTTCTTC. Translated, it gives CASSHGDPVGGIVLYEQFF. J is TRBJ2-1 and V is TRBV14; 7 bases are shared with TRBD2. The CDR3 spans 19 residues. Germline V gene sequence: CDR1 SGHDN, CDR2 FVKESK. The J segment lost 8 bases and the V segment lost 3 bases, leaving 22 bases of the junction unmatched.

This chain links TRBV12-3 or TRBV12-4 with TRBJ1-2; D gene uncertain. This CDR3 is 12 amino acids long. Trimming left V 3 bases short and J 12 bases short, with 14 bases between. In nucleotides, the CDR3 is TGTGCCAGCAGTTTGGGAGGGCTCGGAAACACCTTC. This encodes CASSLGGLGNTF.

V and J are TRBV20-1 and TRBJ1-1, with D unresolved. Germline V gives CDR1 DFQATT, CDR2 SNEGSKA (reference sequence). There are 13 residues in the CDR3. The V gene lost 3 bases and the J gene lost 6 bases, with 14 bases spanning the gap. CDR3 protein: CSASPPSFAEAFF. In DNA form, the CDR3 reads TGCAGTGCTAGTCCCCCCTCTTTCGCTGAAGCTTTCTTT.

This chain links TRBV6-1 with TRBJ1-2; weak D call: TRBD1 (6 bases). V lost 0 bases, J lost 5 bases, and 16 bases lay in between. Germline V gives CDR1 MNHNS, CDR2 SASEGT. The CDR3 has 16 amino acids. The CDR3 DNA reads TGTGCCAGCAGTGAAGCGCTTCAGGGGCGCCGGTATGGCTACACCTTC. This translates into CASSEALQGRRYGYTF.

V usage is TRBV7-6 and J usage is TRBJ2-7; 8 nucleotides line up with TRBD2. After removal of 2 bases from V and 4 bases from J, the junction contained 4 bases not matched to a gene. CDR3 length: 14 residues. Germline loops: CDR1 SGHVS, CDR2 FNYEAQ. The CDR3 protein is CASSLSSGGYEQYF. Here the CDR3 DNA reads TGTGCCAGCAGCTTATCGAGCGGGGGATACGAGCAGTACTTC.

V usage is TRBV5-5 and J usage is TRBJ2-1; 8 nucleotides match TRBD2. Per the germline V gene, CDR1 is SGHKS and CDR2 is YYEKEE (reference sequence). The CDR3 is made up of 14 amino acids. Losses at the gene ends were 5 bases for V and 7 bases for J; bases not matched to a gene: 8. In DNA, the CDR3 is TGTGCCAGCAGTGTAACGGGGGGGCTTAATGAGCAGTTCTTC. It codes for CASSVTGGLNEQFF. Looking up the rest from reference TRBV5-5 and TRBJ2-1 gives the full variable domain: DAGVTQSPTHLIKTRGQQVTLRCSPISGHKSVSWYQQVLGQGPQFIFQYYEKEERGRGNFPDRFSARQFPNYSSELNVNALLLGDSALYLCASSVTGGLNEQFFGPGTRLTVL.

The V call is TRBV7-6, the J call TRBJ1-5; TRBD1 matches 7 bases. Germline V gives CDR1 SGHVS, CDR2 FNYEAQ. CDR3 length equals 15 residues. The V and J ends lost 5 bases and 8 bases, in that order; junction bases with no gene match: 12. CDR3 in amino acids: CASSLTVQGSEPQHF. CDR3 DNA sequence: TGTGCCAGCAGCCTTACGGTACAGGGGTCGGAGCCCCAGCATTTT. The full variable domain, in which reference TRBV7-6 and TRBJ1-5 provide the parts outside the CDR3, is GAGVSQSPRYKVTKRGQDVALRCDPISGHVSLYWYRQALGQGPEFLTYFNYEAQQDKSGLPNDRFSAERPEGSISTLTIQRTEQRDSAMYRCASSLTVQGSEPQHFGDGTRLSIL.

V usage is TRBV4-3 and J usage is TRBJ2-7; D might be TRBD2 (5 bases). Germline-derived CDR1 and CDR2 are LGHNA and YSLEER. The CDR3 is 15 residues long. Trimming stripped 0 bases from V and 3 bases from J, with 12 bases between. DNA for the CDR3: TGCGCCAGCAGCCAAGATCGGGAAGGGAGCTACGAGCAGTACTTC. This translates into CASSQDREGSYEQYF.